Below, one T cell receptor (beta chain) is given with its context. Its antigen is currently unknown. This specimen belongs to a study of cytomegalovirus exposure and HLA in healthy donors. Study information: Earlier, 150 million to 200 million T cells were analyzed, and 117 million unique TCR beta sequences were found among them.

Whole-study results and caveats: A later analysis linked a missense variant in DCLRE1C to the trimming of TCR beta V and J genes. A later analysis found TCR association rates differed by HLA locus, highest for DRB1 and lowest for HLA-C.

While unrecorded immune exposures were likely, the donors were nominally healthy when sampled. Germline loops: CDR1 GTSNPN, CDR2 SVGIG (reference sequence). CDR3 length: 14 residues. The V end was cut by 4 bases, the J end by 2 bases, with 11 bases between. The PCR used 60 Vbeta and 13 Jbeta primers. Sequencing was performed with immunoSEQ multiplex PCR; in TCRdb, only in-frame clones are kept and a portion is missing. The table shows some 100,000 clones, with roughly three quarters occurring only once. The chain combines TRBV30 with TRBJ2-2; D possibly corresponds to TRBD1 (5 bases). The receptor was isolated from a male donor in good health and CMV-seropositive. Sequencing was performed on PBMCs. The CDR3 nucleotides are TGTGCCTGGATTCACCAGGGTAACACCGGGGAGCTGTTTTTT. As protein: CAWIHQGNTGELFF.